This T cell receptor (beta chain) was sequenced during a study of cytomegalovirus exposure and HLA in healthy donors. V lost 1 base, J lost 4 bases, and 5 bases stayed unmatched. The germline CDR1 and CDR2 sequences are LGHNA and YSLEER. CDR3 length: 16 amino acids. The PCR had 60 Vbeta and 13 Jbeta primers. TCRdb keeps only in-frame clones here, not all; method: immunoSEQ multiplex PCR. Here the sample spans 120,000 to 150,000 clones, roughly four fifths being singletons. This chain links TRBV4-3 with TRBJ2-2, with TRBD1 matching over 8 bases. The receptor was derived from a woman aged 50 to 60 in good health and CMV-seropositive. What was sequenced was PBMCs. Here the CDR3 reads CASSQGTGGITGELFF. The CDR3 coding sequence is TGCGCCAGCAGCCAAGGAACAGGGGGTATCACCGGGGAGCTGTTTTTT.